The sequence of this T cell receptor beta chain was determined in a study of cytomegalovirus exposure and HLA in healthy donors. This table comes from immunoSEQ multiplex PCR, and its TCRdb copy is limited to in-frame clones, with some not included. The sample has around 300,000 clones, 80% to 90% seen once. The CDR3 length is 14 residues. Per the germline V gene, CDR1 is MNHEY and CDR2 is SVGAGI. V was clipped by 4 bases and J by 3 bases, with 9 bases between them. The source of this sequence is a woman between 18 and 29 years old in good health and CMV-seronegative. This rearrangement joins TRBV6-5 to TRBJ2-2, with a weak D call TRBD1 (5 bases). Material: PBMCs. The CDR3 sequence: CASSFLQDTGELFF. CDR3 coding DNA: TGTGCCAGCAGTTTTCTACAGGACACCGGGGAGCTGTTTTTT.